The 9 T cell receptor beta chains below all came from one sample that was sequenced in a study of cytotoxic CD8 clonotypes in ibrutinib-treated CLL. Data came from immunoSEQ multiplex PCR; TCRdb stores just in-frame clones and leaves some out. The table includes 33,000 or so clones, about 47% detected once. The specimen comprised PBMCs, sampled before ibrutinib treatment. These receptors were collected from a human donor with chronic lymphocytic leukemia.

The chain is built from TRBV18 and TRBJ2-2; perhaps TRBD2 as D (7 bases). Germline V gene sequence: CDR1 KGHSH, CDR2 LQKENI. The CDR3 covers 15 residues. The V gene lost 3 bases and the J gene lost 3 bases, with 11 bases spanning the gap. CDR3 loop: CASSPSGGHTGELFF. The CDR3 region has the DNA TGTGCCAGCTCACCGTCGGGGGGCCACACCGGGGAGCTGTTTTTT.

The rearrangement links TRBV2 to TRBJ2-5; 10 bases are shared with TRBD1. Trimming cost V 5 bases and J 4 bases; bases outside gene matches: 13. This CDR3 is built from 17 residues. The V gene's germline CDR1 is SNHLY and CDR2 FYNNEI. The CDR3 coding sequence is TGTGCCAGCAGTCGAGGGCCCCGGGACAGGGGACCAGAGACCCAGTACTTC. Amino acid sequence: CASSRGPRDRGPETQYF.

This clone turned up a few times. The rearrangement uses TRBV6-6 and TRBJ1-5, with D possibly matching TRBD1 (5 bases). Germline lookup yields CDR1 MNHNY and CDR2 SVGAGI (reference sequence). The CDR3 contains 15 residues. Deletions cut 0 bases from V and 6 bases from J, with 12 bases between. The CDR3 nucleotides read TGTGCCAGCAGTTACTCTTCCAGGGTGGTTCAGCCCCAGCATTTT. The encoded protein is CASSYSSRVVQPQHF.

This clone has more than one count but fewer than ten. The V call is TRBV27, the J call TRBJ2-1; possible D gene TRBD2, 6 bases. V was clipped by 3 bases and J by 5 bases, with 11 bases between them. CDR1 is MNHEY, CDR2 SMNVEV, per germline (reference sequence). This CDR3 region has 14 residues. The CDR3 nucleotides are TGTGCCAGCAGTTTTCGGGGGTCGCACAATGAGCAGTTCTTC. Protein: CASSFRGSHNEQFF.

The sample holds a few counts of this clone. The chain carries TRBV15 and TRBJ2-4; the D is unclear. Trimming took off 0 bases at V and 9 bases at J, with 18 bases between the two ends. This CDR3 is 16 amino acids long. Germline V gives CDR1 LNHNV, CDR2 YYDKDF (reference sequence). The CDR3 nucleotides are TGTGCCACCAGCAGAGAGTCGCGTCGGCCCTGGAGCATTCAGTACTTC. Its translation is CATSRESRRPWSIQYF.

V usage is TRBV28 and J usage is TRBJ2-5; 11 bases agree with TRBD2. V lost 8 bases, J lost 2 bases, and 7 bases stayed unmatched. Germline lookup yields CDR1 MDHEN and CDR2 SYDVKM. The CDR3 extends over 15 amino acids. As DNA, the CDR3 is TGTGCCAGCGGCAGACTAGCGGGGCAACAAGAGACCCAGTACTTC. This codes for CASGRLAGQQETQYF.

The chain carries TRBV19 and TRBJ2-7; the match to TRBD1 covers 7 bases. The CDR3 runs 14 residues. V lost 6 bases and J lost 0; bases outside the gene matches: 5. Germline V gene data show CDR1 as LNHDA and CDR2 as SQIVND (reference sequence). CDR3 bases: TGTGCCAGTAGCACAGGGGAGCACTCCTACGAGCAGTACTTC. Translated: CASSTGEHSYEQYF.

This clone occurred once. The chain couples TRBV5-1 to TRBJ2-1; TRBD2 matches at 10 bases. CDR1 is SGHRS and CDR2 is YFSETQ in the germline V gene. The V gene end was trimmed by 4 bases and the J gene end by 4 bases; junction bases not matched to a gene: 2. CDR3 length: 14 residues. CDR3 sequence (DNA): TGCGCCAGCAGCCTAGCGGGGGCTTACAATGAGCAGTTCTTC. Amino acids: CASSLAGAYNEQFF.

The V and J genes are TRBV6-5 and TRBJ1-4, with TRBD1 as a possible D gene (5 bases). V lost 0 bases to trimming and J lost 8 bases, with 13 bases between them. This CDR3 contains 15 residues. CDR1 MNHEY and CDR2 SVGAGI come from the germline V gene. CDR3 amino acids: CASSYSGQGSEKLFF. DNA of the CDR3: TGTGCCAGCAGTTACTCGGGGCAGGGAAGCGAAAAACTGTTTTTT.